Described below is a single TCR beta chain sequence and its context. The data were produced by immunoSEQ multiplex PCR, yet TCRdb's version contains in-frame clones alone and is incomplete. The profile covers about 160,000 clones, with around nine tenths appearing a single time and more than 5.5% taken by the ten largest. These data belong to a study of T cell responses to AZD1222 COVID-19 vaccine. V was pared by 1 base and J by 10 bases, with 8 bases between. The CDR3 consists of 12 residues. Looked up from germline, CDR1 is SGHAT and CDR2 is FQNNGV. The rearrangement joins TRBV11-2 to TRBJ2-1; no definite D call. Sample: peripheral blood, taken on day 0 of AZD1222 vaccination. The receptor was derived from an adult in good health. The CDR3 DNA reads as TGTGCCAGCAGCTTAGGCGGAGTCGAGCAGTTCTTC. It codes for CASSLGGVEQFF. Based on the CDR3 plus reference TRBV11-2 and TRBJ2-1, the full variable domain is EAGVAQSPRYKIIEKRQSVAFWCNPISGHATLYWYQQILGQGPKLLIQFQNNGVVDDSQLPKDRFSAERLKGVDSTLKIQPAKLEDSAVYLCASSLGGVEQFFGPGTRLTVL.